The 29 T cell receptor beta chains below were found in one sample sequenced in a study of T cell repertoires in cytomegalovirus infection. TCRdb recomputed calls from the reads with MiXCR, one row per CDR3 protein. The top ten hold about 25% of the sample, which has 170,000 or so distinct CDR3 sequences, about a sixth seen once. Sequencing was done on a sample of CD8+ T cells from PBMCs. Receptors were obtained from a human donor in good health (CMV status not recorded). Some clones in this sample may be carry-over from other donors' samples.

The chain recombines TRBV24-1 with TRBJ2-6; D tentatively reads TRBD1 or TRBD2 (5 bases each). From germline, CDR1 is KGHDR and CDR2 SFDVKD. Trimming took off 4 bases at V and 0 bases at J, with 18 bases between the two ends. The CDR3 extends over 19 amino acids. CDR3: CATSDPVTEGSSGANVLTF. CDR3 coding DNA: TGTGCCACCAGTGACCCAGTGACAGAGGGAAGCTCTGGGGCCAACGTCCTGACTTTC.

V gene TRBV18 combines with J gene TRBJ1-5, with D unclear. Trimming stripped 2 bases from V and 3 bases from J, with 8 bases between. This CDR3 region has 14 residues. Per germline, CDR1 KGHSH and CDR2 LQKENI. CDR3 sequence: CASSPREFNQPQHF. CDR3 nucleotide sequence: TGTGCCAGCTCACCAAGGGAGTTCAATCAGCCCCAGCATTTT.

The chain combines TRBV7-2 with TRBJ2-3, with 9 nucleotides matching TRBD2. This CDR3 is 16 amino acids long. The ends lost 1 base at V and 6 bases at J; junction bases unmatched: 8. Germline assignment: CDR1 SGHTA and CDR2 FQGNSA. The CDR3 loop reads CASSLDRASGEDTQYF. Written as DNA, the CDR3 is TGTGCCAGCAGCTTAGATAGGGCTAGCGGGGAGGATACGCAGTATTTT.

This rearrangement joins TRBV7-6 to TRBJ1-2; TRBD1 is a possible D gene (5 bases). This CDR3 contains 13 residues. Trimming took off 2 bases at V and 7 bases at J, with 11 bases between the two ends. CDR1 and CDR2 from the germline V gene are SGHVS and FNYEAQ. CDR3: CASSLFQRGGYTF. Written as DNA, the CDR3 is TGTGCCAGCAGCTTATTCCAAAGGGGTGGCTACACCTTC.

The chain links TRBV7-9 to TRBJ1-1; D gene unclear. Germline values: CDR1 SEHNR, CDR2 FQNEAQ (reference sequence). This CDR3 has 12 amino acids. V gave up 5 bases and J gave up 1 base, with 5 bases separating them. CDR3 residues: CASSKGNTEAFF. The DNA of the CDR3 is TGTGCCAGCAGCAAAGGGAACACTGAAGCTTTCTTT. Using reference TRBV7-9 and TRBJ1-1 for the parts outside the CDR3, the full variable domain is DTGVSQNPRHKITKRGQNVTFRCDPISEHNRLYWYRQTLGQGPEFLTYFQNEAQLEKSRLLSDRFSAERPKGSFSTLEIQRTEQGDSAMYLCASSKGNTEAFFGQGTRLTVV.

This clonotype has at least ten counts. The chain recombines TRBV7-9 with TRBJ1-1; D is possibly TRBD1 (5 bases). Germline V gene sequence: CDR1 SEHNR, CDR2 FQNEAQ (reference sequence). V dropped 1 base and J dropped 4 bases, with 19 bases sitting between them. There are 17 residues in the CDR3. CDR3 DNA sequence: TGTGCCAGCAGCTTAGGGGGGTACGCAGGTAATAGCACTGAAGCTTTCTTT. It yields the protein CASSLGGYAGNSTEAFF.

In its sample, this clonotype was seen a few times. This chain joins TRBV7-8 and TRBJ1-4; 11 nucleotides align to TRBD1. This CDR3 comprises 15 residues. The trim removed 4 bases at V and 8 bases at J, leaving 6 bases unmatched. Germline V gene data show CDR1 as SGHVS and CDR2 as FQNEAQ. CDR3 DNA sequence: TGTGCCAGCAGCTCGCCGGGACAGGGGGACGAAAAACTGTTTTTT. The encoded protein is CASSSPGQGDEKLFF.

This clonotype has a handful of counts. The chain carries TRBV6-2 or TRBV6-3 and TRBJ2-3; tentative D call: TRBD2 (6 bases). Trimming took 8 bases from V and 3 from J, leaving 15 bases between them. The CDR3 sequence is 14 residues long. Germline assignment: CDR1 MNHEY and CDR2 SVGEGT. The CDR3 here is CASAMGGETDTQYF. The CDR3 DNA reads TGTGCCAGCGCCATGGGGGGTGAGACAGATACGCAGTATTTT.

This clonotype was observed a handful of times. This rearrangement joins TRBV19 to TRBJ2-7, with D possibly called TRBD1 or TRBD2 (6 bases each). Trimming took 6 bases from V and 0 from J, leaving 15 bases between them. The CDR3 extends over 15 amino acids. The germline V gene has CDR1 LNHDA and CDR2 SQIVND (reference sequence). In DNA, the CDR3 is TGTGCCAGTAGCATGGAGGGGGTTAGCTCCTACGAGCAGTACTTC. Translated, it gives CASSMEGVSSYEQYF. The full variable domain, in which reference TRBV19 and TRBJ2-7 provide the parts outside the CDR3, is DGGITQSPKYLFRKEGQNVTLSCEQNLNHDAMYWYRQDPGQGLRLIYYSQIVNDFQKGDIAEGYSVSREKKESFPLTVTSAQKNPTAFYLCASSMEGVSSYEQYFGPGTRLTVT.

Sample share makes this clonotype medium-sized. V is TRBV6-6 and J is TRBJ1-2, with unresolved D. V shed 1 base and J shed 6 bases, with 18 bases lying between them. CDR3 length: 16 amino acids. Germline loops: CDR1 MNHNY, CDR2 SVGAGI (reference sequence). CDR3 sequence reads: CASSYLARGDEDGYTF. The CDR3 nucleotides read TGTGCCAGCAGTTACTTGGCTCGGGGAGATGAGGATGGCTACACCTTC.

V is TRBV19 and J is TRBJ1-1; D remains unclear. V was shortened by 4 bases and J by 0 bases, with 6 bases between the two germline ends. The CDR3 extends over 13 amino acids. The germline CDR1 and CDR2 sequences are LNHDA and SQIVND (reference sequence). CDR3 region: CASSTTLNTEAFF. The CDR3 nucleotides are TGTGCCAGTAGTACTACGTTGAACACTGAAGCTTTCTTT.

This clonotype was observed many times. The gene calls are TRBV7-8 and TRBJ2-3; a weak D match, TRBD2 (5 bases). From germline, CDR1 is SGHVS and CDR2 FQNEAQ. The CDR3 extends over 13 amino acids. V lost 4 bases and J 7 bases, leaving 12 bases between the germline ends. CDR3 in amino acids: CASSSRGQNTQYF. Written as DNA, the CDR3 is TGTGCCAGCAGCTCCCGAGGGCAAAATACGCAGTATTTT.

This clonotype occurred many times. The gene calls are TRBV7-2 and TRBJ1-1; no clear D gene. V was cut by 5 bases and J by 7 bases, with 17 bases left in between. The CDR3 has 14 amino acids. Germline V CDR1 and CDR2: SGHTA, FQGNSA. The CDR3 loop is CASSPYLANGEAFF. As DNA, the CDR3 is TGTGCCAGCAGCCCGTACTTAGCTAATGGTGAAGCTTTCTTT.

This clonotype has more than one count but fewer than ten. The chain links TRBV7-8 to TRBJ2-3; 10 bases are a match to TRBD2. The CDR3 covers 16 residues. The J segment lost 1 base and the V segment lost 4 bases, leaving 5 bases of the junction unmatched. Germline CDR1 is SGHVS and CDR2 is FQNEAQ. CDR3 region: CASSSLSGGRTDTQYF. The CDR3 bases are TGTGCCAGCAGCTCGCTTAGCGGGGGGCGCACAGATACGCAGTATTTT.

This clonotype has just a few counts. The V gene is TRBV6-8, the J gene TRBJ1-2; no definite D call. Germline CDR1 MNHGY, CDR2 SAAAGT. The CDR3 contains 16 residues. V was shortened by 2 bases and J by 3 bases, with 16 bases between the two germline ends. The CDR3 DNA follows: TGTGCCAGCAGTTACCGAATTCTAAAGGTTCACTATGGCTACACCTTC. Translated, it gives CASSYRILKVHYGYTF.

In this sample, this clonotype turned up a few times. CDR3 coding DNA: TGTGCCAGCAGTGAGGGAACAGTTAATCAGCCCCAGCATTTT. Translating it yields CASSEGTVNQPQHF. This chain connects TRBV25-1 to TRBJ1-5; D remains ambiguous. Germline V gene sequence: CDR1 MGHDK, CDR2 SYGVNS. CDR3 length equals 14 residues. V lost 3 bases and J lost 4, with 10 bases in between.

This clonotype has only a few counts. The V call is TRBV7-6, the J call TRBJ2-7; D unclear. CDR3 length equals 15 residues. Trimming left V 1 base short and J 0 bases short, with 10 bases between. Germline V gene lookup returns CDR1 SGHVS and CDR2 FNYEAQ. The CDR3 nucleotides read TGTGCCAGCAGCTTAGGGACCGGTATCTCCTACGAGCAGTACTTC. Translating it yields CASSLGTGISYEQYF.

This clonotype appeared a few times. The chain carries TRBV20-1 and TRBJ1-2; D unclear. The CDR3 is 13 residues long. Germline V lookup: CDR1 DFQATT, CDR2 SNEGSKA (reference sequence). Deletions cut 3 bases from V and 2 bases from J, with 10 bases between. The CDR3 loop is CSARVEENYGYTF. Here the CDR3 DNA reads TGCAGTGCTAGGGTCGAAGAAAACTATGGCTACACCTTC.

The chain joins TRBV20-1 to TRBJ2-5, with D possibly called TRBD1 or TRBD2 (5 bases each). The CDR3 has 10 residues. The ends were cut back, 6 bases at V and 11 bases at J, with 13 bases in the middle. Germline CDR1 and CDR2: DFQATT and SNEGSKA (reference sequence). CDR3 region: CSASRDPQYF. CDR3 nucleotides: TGCAGTGCGAGTCGGGACCCTCAGTACTTC.

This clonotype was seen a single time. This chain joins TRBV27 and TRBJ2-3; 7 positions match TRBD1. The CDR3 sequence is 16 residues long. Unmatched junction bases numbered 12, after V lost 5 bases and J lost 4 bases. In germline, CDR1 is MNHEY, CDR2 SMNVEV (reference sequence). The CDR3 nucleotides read TGTGCCAGCAGTCTGCTTAGCAAGCAGGGGGCAGATACGCAGTATTTT. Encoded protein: CASSLLSKQGADTQYF.

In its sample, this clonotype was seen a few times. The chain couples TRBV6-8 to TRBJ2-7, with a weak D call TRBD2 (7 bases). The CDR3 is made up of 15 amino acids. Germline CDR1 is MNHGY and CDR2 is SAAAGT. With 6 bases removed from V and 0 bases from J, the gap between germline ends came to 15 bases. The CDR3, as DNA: TGTGCCAGCAGCCCATCCGGGGGGCACTCCTACGAGCAGTACTTC. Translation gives CASSPSGGHSYEQYF.

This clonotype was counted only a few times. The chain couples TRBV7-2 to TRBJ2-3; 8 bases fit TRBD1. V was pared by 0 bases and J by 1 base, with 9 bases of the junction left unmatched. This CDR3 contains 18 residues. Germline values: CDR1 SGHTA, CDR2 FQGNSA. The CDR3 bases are TGTGCCAGCAGCTTAGCCGTCAGGGGGCAAGTGGGCACAGATACGCAGTATTTT. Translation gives CASSLAVRGQVGTDTQYF. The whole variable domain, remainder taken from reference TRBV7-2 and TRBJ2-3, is GAGVSQSPSNKVTEKGKDVELRCDPISGHTALYWYRQSLGQGLEFLIYFQGNSAPDKSGLPSDRFSAERTGGSVSTLTIQRTQQEDSAVYLCASSLAVRGQVGTDTQYFGPGTRLTVL.

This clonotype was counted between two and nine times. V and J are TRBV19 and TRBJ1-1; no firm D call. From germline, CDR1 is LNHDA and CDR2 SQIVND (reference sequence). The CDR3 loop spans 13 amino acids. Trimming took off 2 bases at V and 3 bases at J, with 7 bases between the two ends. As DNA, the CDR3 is TGTGCCAGTAGTATATCCCGGGACACTGAAGCTTTCTTT. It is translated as CASSISRDTEAFF.

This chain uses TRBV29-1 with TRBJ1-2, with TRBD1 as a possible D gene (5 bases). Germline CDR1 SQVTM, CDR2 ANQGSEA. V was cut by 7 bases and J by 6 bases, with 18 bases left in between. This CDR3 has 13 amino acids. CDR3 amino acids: CSAKTGPADGYTF. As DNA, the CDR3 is TGCAGCGCGAAGACGGGACCGGCTGATGGCTACACCTTC.

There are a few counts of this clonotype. The CDR3 region has the DNA TGTGCCAGCAGTTTAGAAGGTCTGGTCACTGAAGCTTTCTTT. Protein product: CASSLEGLVTEAFF. The rearrangement joins TRBV12-3 or TRBV12-4 to TRBJ1-1; D gene unclear. Trimming took 1 base from V and 4 from J, leaving 10 bases between them. This CDR3 is built from 14 residues.

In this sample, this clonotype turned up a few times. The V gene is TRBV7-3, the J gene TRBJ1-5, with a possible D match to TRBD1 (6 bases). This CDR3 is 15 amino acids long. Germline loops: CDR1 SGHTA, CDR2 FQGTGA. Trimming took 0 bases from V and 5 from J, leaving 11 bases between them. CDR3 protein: CASSLTGGGHQPQHF. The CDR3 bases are TGTGCCAGCAGCTTAACAGGGGGGGGGCATCAGCCCCAGCATTTT.

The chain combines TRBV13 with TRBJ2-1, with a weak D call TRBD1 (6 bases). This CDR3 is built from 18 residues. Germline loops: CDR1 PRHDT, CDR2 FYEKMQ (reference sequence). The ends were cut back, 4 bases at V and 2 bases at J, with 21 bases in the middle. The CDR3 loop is CASSSSVPRGATYNEQFF. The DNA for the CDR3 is TGTGCCAGCAGCTCGTCCGTACCCAGGGGAGCTACCTACAATGAGCAGTTCTTC.

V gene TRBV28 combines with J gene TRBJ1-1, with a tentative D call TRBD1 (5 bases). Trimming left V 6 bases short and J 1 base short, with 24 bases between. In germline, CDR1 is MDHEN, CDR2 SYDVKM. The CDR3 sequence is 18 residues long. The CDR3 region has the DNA TGTGCCAGCAGCCCTACCGAGGGGAAATGGGCTTGGAACACTGAAGCTTTCTTT. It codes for CASSPTEGKWAWNTEAFF.

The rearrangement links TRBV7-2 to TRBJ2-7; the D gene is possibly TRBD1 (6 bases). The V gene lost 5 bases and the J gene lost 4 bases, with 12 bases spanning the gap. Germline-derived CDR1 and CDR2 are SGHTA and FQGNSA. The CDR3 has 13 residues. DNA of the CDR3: TGTGCCAGCAGCCCCCAACAGGGATACGAGCAGTACTTC. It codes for CASSPQQGYEQYF.